This is a list of T cell receptor beta chains from one sample in a study of PD-L1 blockade in urothelial cancer. Measured with immunoSEQ multiplex PCR; TCRdb has only the in-frame clones, and not every one. The sample holds fewer than 45,000 clones, 36% seen once. The material sequenced was tumor tissue, taken before atezolizumab (anti-PD-L1) treatment. All receptors come from a man in his fifties or sixties with urothelial cancer. Each CDR3 is given with its conserved first and last residue. D genes are given only for firm matches. Some rows mark clone size as missing; the rest say once, few, many or name a class of expanded clone.

>TRBV6-8|TRBD1|15|TRBJ1-5|many
CASSRTGTGGQPQHF
TGTGCCAGCAGCCGAACCGGGACAGGTGGCCAGCCCCAGCATTTT
>TRBV7-5|.|16|TRBJ2-5|few
CASSPHQAGVQETQYF
TGTGCCAGCAGCCCACACCAAGCGGGGGTACAAGAGACCCAGTACTTC
>TRBV19|.|15|TRBJ1-1|.
CASSLGLSRSTEAFF
TGTGCCAGTAGTTTAGGACTCTCTCGGAGCACTGAAGCTTTCTTT
>TRBV6-8|.|14|TRBJ2-5|many
CASSVTGSKGTQYF
TGTGCCAGCAGCGTTACAGGGAGTAAAGGAACCCAGTACTTC
>TRBV6-8|TRBD1|13|TRBJ1-1|many
CASSRQGGTEAFF
TGTGCCAGCAGTAGACAGGGGGGGACTGAAGCTTTCTTT
>TRBV9|.|13|TRBJ2-1|few
CASSPRVHNEQFF
TGTGCCAGCAGCCCCCGGGTCCACAATGAGCAGTTCTTC
>TRBV19|.|17|TRBJ1-5|.
CASSSGTRRGSNQPQHF
TGTGCCAGTAGTTCCGGGACGCGTAGGGGTAGCAATCAGCCCCAGCATTTT
>TRBV5-1|TRBD1|16|TRBJ2-5|.
CASSLDGTGDQETQYF
TGCGCCAGCAGCTTGGACGGAACAGGGGACCAAGAGACCCAGTACTTC
>TRBV25-1|.|13|TRBJ1-4|.
CASKQTVNEKLFF
TGTGCCAGCAAACAGACAGTTAATGAAAAACTGTTTTTT
>TRBV28|.|13|TRBJ2-3|.
CASSYIQTDTQYF
TGTGCCAGCAGTTACATCCAAACAGATACGCAGTATTTT
>TRBV6-4|TRBD1|15|TRBJ1-2|few
CASSEASDRVYGYTF
TGTGCCAGCAGTGAAGCGAGTGACAGGGTCTATGGCTACACCTTC
>TRBV11-3|TRBD2|16|TRBJ2-3|many
CASSLNSGRAGDTQYF
TGTGCCAGCAGCTTGAATAGCGGGAGGGCCGGGGATACGCAGTATTTT
>TRBV1|.|14|TRBJ1-2|many
CASSQGRANYGYTF
TGCGCCAGCAGCCAAGGCCGGGCTAACTATGGCTACACCTTC
>TRBV6-8|.|14|TRBJ2-2|.
CASSYPSGSGELFF
TGTGCCAGCAGTTACCCAAGCGGGTCCGGGGAGCTGTTTTTT
>TRBV12-1|.|18|TRBJ1-3|medium-sized
CASSPRGHPLSSGNTIYF
TGTGCCAGCAGCCCCAGGGGGCACCCTTTAAGCTCTGGAAACACCATATATTTT
>TRBV29-1|.|16|TRBJ2-3|few
CSVEAPDGGFTDTQYF
TGCAGCGTTGAAGCCCCCGACGGCGGCTTCACAGATACGCAGTATTTT
>TRBV14|.|16|TRBJ2-2|.
CASSQAVPANTGELFF
TGTGCCAGCAGCCAAGCGGTCCCCGCGAACACCGGGGAGCTGTTTTTT
>TRBV28|TRBD2|13|TRBJ2-5|.
CASSRGGQETQYF
TGTGCCAGCAGCCGCGGGGGACAAGAGACCCAGTACTTC
>TRBV11-3|.|16|TRBJ1-6|few
CASSPREQGGGSPLHF
TGTGCCAGCAGCCCAAGGGAACAGGGTGGTGGTTCACCCCTCCACTTT
>TRBV2|.|16|TRBJ1-4|many
CASSEALGGTNEKLFF
TGTGCCAGCAGTGAAGCGCTGGGAGGAACTAATGAAAAACTGTTTTTT
>TRBV29-1|.|14|TRBJ1-1|.
CSVLGDQRSAEAFF
TGCAGCGTTTTGGGAGATCAGCGGAGCGCTGAAGCTTTCTTT
>TRBV30|TRBD1|14|TRBJ2-2|medium-sized
CAWSTGTGTGELFF
TGTGCCTGGTCGACCGGGACAGGGACCGGGGAGCTGTTTTTT
>TRBV6-8|.|14|TRBJ1-1|.
CASSLHRDLSKAFF
TGTGCCAGCAGTCTACACAGGGATTTGTCGAAAGCTTTCTTT
>TRBV28|.|12|TRBJ1-2|.
CASSNGVYGYTF
TGTGCCAGCAGTAACGGGGTGTATGGCTACACCTTC
>TRBV19|.|15|TRBJ2-7|.
CASSIVHGTPHEQYF
TGTGCCAGTAGTATAGTGCACGGGACACCCCACGAGCAGTACTTC
>TRBV11-3|.|15|TRBJ1-2|many
CASSRGGAQIYGYTF
TGTGCCAGCAGCCGAGGGGGGGCGCAGATCTATGGCTACACCTTC
>TRBV28|TRBD1|15|TRBJ2-7|.
CASRLQDRGPYEQYF
TGTGCCAGCAGGCTCCAGGACAGGGGGCCGTACGAGCAGTACTTC
>TRBV4-1|.|16|TRBJ2-2|.
CASSQHWRENTGELFF
TGCGCCAGCAGCCAACACTGGCGGGAAAACACCGGGGAGCTGTTTTTT
>TRBV30|.|13|TRBJ1-6|few
CACSRAYNSPLHF
TGTGCCTGCTCCCGGGCCTATAATTCACCCCTCCACTTT
>TRBV28|TRBD2|16|TRBJ2-3|.
CASSFSGRAGTDTQYF
TGTGCCAGCAGTTTCAGCGGGAGGGCGGGCACAGATACGCAGTATTTT
>TRBV28|TRBD1|15|TRBJ2-7|few
CASRFTGGSSYEQYF
TGTGCCAGCAGATTCACAGGGGGCAGCTCCTACGAGCAGTACTTC